What follows are 13 T cell receptor beta chains derived from one specimen sequenced in a study of CD8+ T cells in alopecia areata. Treatment specified: oral pan-JAK inhibitor, 5-10 mg twice daily. cDNA prepared by RNA extraction and subsequent reverse transcription served as the template for sequencing. Libraries were prepared by immunoSEQ multiplex PCR; TCRdb keeps only in-frame clonotypes and omits some of them. The sample has approximately 150,000 clones; around 87% are singletons. Specimen: CD8+ T cells sorted from blood, collected at week 4, from a patient treated with tofacitinib. These receptors came from a human donor with alopecia areata.

The chain uses TRBV7-2 and TRBJ2-2, with a tentative D call TRBD1 (6 bases). The germline V gene has CDR1 SGHTA and CDR2 FQGNSA. CDR3 length: 12 amino acids. Between the trimmed V and J ends, which lost 11 bases and 2 bases, there was a span of 9 bases. This CDR3 reads CAAQGNTGELFF. CDR3 in DNA: TGTGCCGCACAGGGTAACACCGGGGAGCTGTTTTTT.

This rearrangement joins TRBV5-1 to TRBJ2-1, with 8 bases identical to TRBD1. Germline loops: CDR1 SGHRS, CDR2 YFSETQ. The CDR3 is 14 amino acids. The V and J ends lost 2 bases and 3 bases, in that order; junction bases with no gene match: 1. Here the CDR3 reads CASSFGTGYNEQFF. In DNA, the CDR3 is TGCGCCAGCAGCTTCGGGACAGGCTACAATGAGCAGTTCTTC.

The CDR3 region is CASSQSRIAGDWYNEQFF. CDR3 sequence (DNA): TGCGCCAGCAGTCAATCGAGGATAGCGGGAGATTGGTACAATGAGCAGTTCTTC. The V call is TRBV23-1, the J call TRBJ2-1; TRBD2 aligns across 9 bases. TRBV23-1 carries the ORF label, with uncertain function. The length of the CDR3 is 18 residues. Trimming cost V 0 bases and J 4 bases; bases outside gene matches: 10.

V is TRBV29-1 and J is TRBJ2-2; tentative D call: TRBD2 (5 bases). There are 14 residues in the CDR3. Trimming removed 1 base at V and 5 bases at J, with 11 bases between. CDR1 is SQVTM and CDR2 is ANQGSEA in the germline V gene. CDR3 protein: CSVEGVGGTGELFF. The CDR3 DNA reads as TGCAGCGTTGAAGGGGTAGGAGGAACCGGGGAGCTGTTTTTT.

The V call is TRBV5-4, the J call TRBJ2-1, with TRBD2 matching 10 bases. The junction had 6 bases not matched to a gene; V was cut back by 4 bases and J by 2 bases. Germline values: CDR1 SGHNT, CDR2 YYREEE (reference sequence). The CDR3 loop spans 16 amino acids. The CDR3 bases are TGTGCCAGCAGCCAAGATGGGACTAGCGCCTACAATGAGCAGTTCTTC. This gives the protein CASSQDGTSAYNEQFF.

The genes are TRBV6-1 and TRBJ2-3, with TRBD2 identical over 7 bases. The CDR3 totals 16 residues. CDR1 is MNHNS and CDR2 is SASEGT in the germline V gene. The junction had 11 bases not matched to a gene; V was cut back by 2 bases and J by 6 bases. Written as DNA, the CDR3 is TGTGCCAGCAGTGAACGCGAACGGCGGGAGCTGGATACGCAGTATTTT. Translated, it gives CASSERERRELDTQYF.

The chain employs TRBV6-6 and TRBJ2-1; 9 bases are shared with TRBD2. The germline V gene encodes CDR1 MNHNY and CDR2 SVGAGI (reference sequence). The CDR3 totals 16 residues. The ends lost 0 bases at V and 6 bases at J; junction bases unmatched: 6. The CDR3 DNA follows: TGTGCCAGCAGTTACTCGGGGCGGGAGGGCCGCAATGAGCAGTTCTTC. It translates to CASSYSGREGRNEQFF.

This clone was counted a single time. The gene calls are TRBV7-9 and TRBJ1-4; D is unclear. There are 13 residues in the CDR3. Germline V gives CDR1 SEHNR, CDR2 FQNEAQ (reference sequence). Deletions cut 5 bases from V and 4 bases from J, with 8 bases between. As DNA, the CDR3 is TGTGCCAGCAGCCCACATCTTAATGAAAAACTGTTTTTT. It encodes CASSPHLNEKLFF.

This chain uses TRBV29-1 with TRBJ1-1, with unresolved D. The CDR3 extends over 11 amino acids. Between the trimmed V and J ends, which lost 0 bases and 7 bases, there was a span of 6 bases. Germline values: CDR1 SQVTM, CDR2 ANQGSEA. The CDR3 nucleotides read TGCAGCGTTGAAGATCGTGTTGAAGCTTTCTTT. Translating it yields CSVEDRVEAFF.

The chain uses TRBV13 and TRBJ2-7, with 12 nucleotides matching TRBD2. The germline CDR1 and CDR2 sequences are PRHDT and FYEKMQ (reference sequence). This CDR3 is 15 amino acids long. Germline trimming cut 5 bases from V and 2 bases from J; bases unmatched to any gene: 4. The CDR3 coding sequence is TGTGCCAGCAGCAACCCTAGCGGGGGGGCCTACGAGCAGTACTTC. Translating gives CASSNPSGGAYEQYF.

The gene calls are TRBV5-6 and TRBJ2-7; D perhaps matches TRBD1 (6 bases). The germline CDR1 and CDR2 sequences are SGHDT and YYEEEE. V was pared by 2 bases and J by 3 bases, with 9 bases between. The CDR3 is made up of 13 amino acids. CDR3 amino acids: CASSLGGNYEQYF. CDR3 coding DNA: TGTGCCAGCAGCTTAGGGGGAAACTACGAGCAGTACTTC.

The chain recombines TRBV27 with TRBJ2-3; D may be TRBD1 (5 bases). Trimming stripped 4 bases from V and 1 base from J, with 9 bases between. Germline CDR1 MNHEY, CDR2 SMNVEV (reference sequence). The CDR3 runs 14 residues. CDR3 residues: CASSSGLGTDTQYF. The CDR3 DNA reads TGTGCCAGCAGTTCAGGGCTCGGCACAGATACGCAGTATTTT.

The J gene is TRBJ2-4, the V gene TRBV4-1; D not certain. V was cut by 0 bases and J by 6 bases, with 9 bases left in between. Germline V gives CDR1 MGHRA, CDR2 YSYEKL. The CDR3 is made up of 14 amino acids. The CDR3 nucleotides are TGCGCCAGCAGCCAAGATAGGACGGCAAACATTCAGTACTTC. This codes for CASSQDRTANIQYF.